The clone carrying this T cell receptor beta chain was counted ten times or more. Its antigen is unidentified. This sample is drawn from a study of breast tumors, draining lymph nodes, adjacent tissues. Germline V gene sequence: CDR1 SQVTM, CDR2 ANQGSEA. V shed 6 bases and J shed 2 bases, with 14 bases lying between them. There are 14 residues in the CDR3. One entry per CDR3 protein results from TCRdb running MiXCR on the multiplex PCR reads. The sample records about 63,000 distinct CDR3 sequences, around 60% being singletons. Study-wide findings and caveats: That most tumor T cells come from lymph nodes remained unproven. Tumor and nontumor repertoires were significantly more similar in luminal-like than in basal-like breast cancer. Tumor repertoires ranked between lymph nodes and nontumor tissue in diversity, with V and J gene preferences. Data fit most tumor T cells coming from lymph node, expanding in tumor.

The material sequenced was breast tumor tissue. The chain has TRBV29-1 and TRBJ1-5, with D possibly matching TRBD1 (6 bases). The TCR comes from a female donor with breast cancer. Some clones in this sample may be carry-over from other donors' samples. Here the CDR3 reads CSVNRTVGNQPQHF. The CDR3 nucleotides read TGCAGCGTAAATCGGACAGTAGGCAATCAGCCCCAGCATTTT.